These 18 T cell receptor beta chains were all obtained from the same sample, sequenced in a study of T cells in localized non-small cell lung cancer. Profiled with immunoSEQ multiplex PCR; TCRdb holds only in-frame clones, not every one. The table has 75,000 to 95,000 clones, 87% seen once. The sequences come from peripheral blood, collected before any cancer treatment. Source of these receptors: a man aged 40 to 69 with stage I squamous cell lung carcinoma.

The chain uses TRBV6-1 and TRBJ1-3; tentative D call: TRBD1 (6 bases). Trimming removed 4 bases from V and 0 bases from J, with 22 bases in between. The germline V gene has CDR1 MNHNS and CDR2 SASEGT. The CDR3 is 19 residues long. Here the CDR3 reads CASSATGGARRSSGNTIYF. CDR3 nucleotide sequence: TGTGCCAGCAGTGCAACTGGGGGGGCCCGGCGGAGCTCTGGAAACACCATATATTTT.

This clone has only one observation. The chain uses TRBV5-1 and TRBJ2-5; TRBD1 matches at 8 bases. CDR1 and CDR2 from the germline V gene are SGHRS and YFSETQ. The ends lost 6 bases at V and 1 base at J; junction bases unmatched: 5. The length of the CDR3 is 14 residues. CDR3 protein: CASKRQGIQETQYF. CDR3 nucleotide sequence: TGCGCCAGCAAAAGACAGGGGATCCAAGAGACCCAGTACTTC.

The chain joins TRBV5-1 to TRBJ1-5; 7 nucleotides align to TRBD1. Germline lookup yields CDR1 SGHRS and CDR2 YFSETQ. This CDR3 spans 14 amino acids. Trimming cost V 4 bases and J 7 bases; bases outside gene matches: 8. CDR3 DNA: TGCGCCAGCAGCCCCGACAGGGAAAGCCAGCCCCAGCATTTT. Translated: CASSPDRESQPQHF.

V usage is TRBV5-1 and J usage is TRBJ2-7; D is possibly TRBD1 (6 bases). Trimming removed 3 bases from V and 4 bases from J, with 17 bases in between. The germline V gene encodes CDR1 SGHRS and CDR2 YFSETQ. This CDR3 comprises 15 residues. The CDR3 nucleotides read TGCGCCAGCAGCTCCCACGGCAGGGGAAGGTACGAGCAGTACTTC. It is translated as CASSSHGRGRYEQYF.

V gene TRBV4-3 combines with J gene TRBJ2-7, with D unclear. CDR1 LGHNA and CDR2 YSLEER come from the germline V gene. CDR3 size: 15 residues. V lost 0 bases and J lost 3, with 12 bases in between. The CDR3 DNA sequence: TGCGCCAGCAGCCAAGATGGAAGCCAAGACTACGAGCAGTACTTC. Translation: CASSQDGSQDYEQYF.

The chain couples TRBV9 to TRBJ1-6; tentative D call: TRBD1 (5 bases). CDR1 and CDR2 from the germline V gene are SGDLS and YYNGEE. V was clipped by 7 bases and J by 6 bases, with 14 bases between them. This CDR3 is built from 14 residues. CDR3 loop: CASGEGQANSPLHF. In DNA form, the CDR3 reads TGTGCCAGCGGGGAGGGGCAGGCTAATTCACCCCTCCACTTT.

This clone was recorded a few times. The chain links TRBV4-3 to TRBJ1-2; D is possibly TRBD1 (5 bases). CDR3 length: 15 residues. Germline CDR1 and CDR2: LGHNA and YSLEER. V shed 2 bases and J shed 4 bases, with 14 bases lying between them. DNA of the CDR3: TGCGCCAGCAGCCAAATGGGAGGGGTAGTCTATGGCTACACCTTC. This sequence encodes CASSQMGGVVYGYTF.

This rearrangement joins TRBV10-1 to TRBJ1-2; D gene uncertain. CDR1 is WNHNN, CDR2 SYGVQD, per germline (reference sequence). Between the trimmed V and J ends, which lost 5 bases and 0 bases, there was a span of 7 bases. The CDR3 runs to 13 residues. The CDR3 region has the DNA TGCGCCAGCAGTCCGACACCTAACTATGGCTACACCTTC. Protein: CASSPTPNYGYTF.

The chain links TRBV12-2 to TRBJ2-2; the table's D call TRBD1 went unverified against the DNA. TRBV12-2 is termed a pseudogene. The CDR3 has 20 residues. The CDR3 loop reads CASRLPPTQGDRVLAGELFF. The DNA of the CDR3 is TGTGCAAGTCGCTTACCGCCTACTCAGGGGGACAGGGTGTTGGCCGGGGAGCTGTTTTTT.

The chain joins TRBV7-9 to TRBJ1-2; D is unresolved. CDR3 size: 14 residues. Trimming took 3 bases from V and 0 from J, leaving 8 bases between them. The germline V gene encodes CDR1 SEHNR and CDR2 FQNEAQ (reference sequence). Here the CDR3 reads CASSFSNSNYGYTF. CDR3 sequence (DNA): TGTGCCAGCAGCTTTTCAAATTCTAACTATGGCTACACCTTC.

The chain combines TRBV6-6 with TRBJ1-2, with 7 bases lining up with TRBD1. After removal of 4 bases from V and 0 bases from J, the junction contained 8 bases not matched to a gene. Germline CDR1 MNHNY, CDR2 SVGAGI (reference sequence). The CDR3 runs to 16 residues. In nucleotides, the CDR3 is TGTGCCAGCAGTTCGGGACAGCCCAGGACTAACTATGGCTACACCTTC. This encodes CASSSGQPRTNYGYTF.

The rearrangement joins TRBV6-1 to TRBJ2-1; 7 bases match TRBD1. Germline values: CDR1 MNHNS, CDR2 SASEGT. The CDR3 extends over 15 amino acids. With V trimmed by 1 base and J by 15 bases, 15 bases remained unmatched. CDR3: CASSEGRGWTGSRFF. In nucleotides, the CDR3 is TGTGCCAGCAGTGAAGGTAGGGGGTGGACAGGTTCACGGTTCTTC.

The chain joins TRBV14 to TRBJ1-1; D gene uncertain. V lost 3 bases and J lost 2, with 7 bases in between. Germline V gene sequence: CDR1 SGHDN, CDR2 FVKESK. The CDR3 sequence is 13 residues long. CDR3 sequence reads: CASSQGSNTEAFF. Written as DNA, the CDR3 is TGTGCCAGCAGCCAGGGGTCAAACACTGAAGCTTTCTTT. Complete variable domain (other parts from reference TRBV14 and TRBJ1-1): EAGVTQFPSHSVIEKGQTVTLRCDPISGHDNLYWYRRVMGKEIKFLLHFVKESKQDESGMPNNRFLAERTGGTYSTLKVQPAELEDSGVYFCASSQGSNTEAFFGQGTRLTVV.

The V and J genes are TRBV5-6 and TRBJ1-2; D is perhaps TRBD1 (6 bases). The germline V gene has CDR1 SGHDT and CDR2 YYEEEE. The CDR3 is made up of 16 amino acids. The V end was cut by 3 bases, the J end by 0 bases, with 15 bases between. The DNA of the CDR3 is TGTGCCAGCAGCTCCCCGGGGGGGCCCACTAACTATGGCTACACCTTC. Protein: CASSSPGGPTNYGYTF.

The chain employs TRBV28 and TRBJ1-1, with 9 positions matching TRBD1. The length of the CDR3 is 16 residues. Unmatched junction bases numbered 11, after V lost 4 bases and J lost 5 bases. Germline lookup yields CDR1 MDHEN and CDR2 SYDVKM. CDR3 DNA: TGTGCCAGCAGTTCTCTAGGGGACAGGGTAGGGACTGAAGCTTTCTTT. Translating it yields CASSSLGDRVGTEAFF.

V gene TRBV28 combines with J gene TRBJ2-3; D gene ambiguous. The CDR3 has 11 amino acids. The V end was cut by 6 bases, the J end by 5 bases, with 6 bases between. CDR1 is MDHEN, CDR2 SYDVKM, per germline. In nucleotides, the CDR3 is TGTGCCAGCAGCTCCCTAGATACGCAGTATTTT. This translates into CASSSLDTQYF.

The chain carries TRBV9 and TRBJ2-5, with D tentatively TRBD1 (6 bases). Germline V gives CDR1 SGDLS, CDR2 YYNGEE. The CDR3 spans 14 residues. V lost 5 bases, J lost 2 bases, and 13 bases lay in between. CDR3 in DNA: TGTGCCAGCAGTACAACCGGGACACAAGAGACCCAGTACTTC. Translation: CASSTTGTQETQYF.

The chain has TRBV6-1 and TRBJ1-4; D is undetermined. The CDR3 has 13 amino acids. CDR1 is MNHNS, CDR2 SASEGT, per germline. V was trimmed by 6 bases and J by 0 bases, leaving 5 bases between them. This CDR3 reads CASREATNEKLFF. The CDR3 region has the DNA TGTGCCAGCAGAGAGGCAACTAATGAAAAACTGTTTTTT.